In its sample, the clone carrying this T cell receptor (beta chain) was seen many times. What it recognizes is unknown. The data stem from a study of beta chain features in type 1 diabetes. On the study more broadly: The study examined about 110,000,000 sorted cells across all samples.

Every isolated RNA sample was fully reverse transcribed, so sequencing captured expressed TCRB transcripts. Roughly 3.4 million reads per sample on average were obtained from naive, central memory and regulatory T cell samples. Profiled with immunoSEQ multiplex PCR; TCRdb holds only in-frame clones, not every one. The sample has 400,000 or so clones; 9.6% are singletons. Study outcomes and limitations: Significant though moderate, a shortening of TCRB CDR3s appeared in all four CD4+ subsets of Type 1 diabetes patients. In the patient group, naive, central memory and Treg TCRB repertoires seemed more alike than in the healthy donor group. High-TCR-expressing cells could be over-represented by cDNA sequencing.

The CDR3 is made up of 15 amino acids. CDR1 SGHNT and CDR2 YYREEE come from the germline V gene (reference sequence). Trimming removed 2 bases from V and 0 bases from J, with 9 bases in between. The sequencing input was central memory CD4+ T cells from blood. The source is a man aged 25 to 40 with type 1 diabetes. This rearrangement joins TRBV5-4 to TRBJ2-4; D is unclear. The CDR3 here is CASSFAGVAKNIQYF. The CDR3 DNA reads TGTGCCAGCAGCTTCGCAGGTGTAGCCAAAAACATTCAGTACTTC.